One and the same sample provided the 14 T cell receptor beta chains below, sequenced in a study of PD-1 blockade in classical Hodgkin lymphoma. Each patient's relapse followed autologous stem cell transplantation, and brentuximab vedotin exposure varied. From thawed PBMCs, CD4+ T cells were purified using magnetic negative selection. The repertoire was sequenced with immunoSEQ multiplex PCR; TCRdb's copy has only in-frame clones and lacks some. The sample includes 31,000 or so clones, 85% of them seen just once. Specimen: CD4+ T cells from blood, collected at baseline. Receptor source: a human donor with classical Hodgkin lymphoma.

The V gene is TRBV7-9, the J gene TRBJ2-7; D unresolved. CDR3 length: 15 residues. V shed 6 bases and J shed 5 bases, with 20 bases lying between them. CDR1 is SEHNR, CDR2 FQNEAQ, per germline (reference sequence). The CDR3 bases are TGTGCCAGCAGACCTCACATGGGAAGTATGGACGAGCAGTACTTC. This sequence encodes CASRPHMGSMDEQYF.

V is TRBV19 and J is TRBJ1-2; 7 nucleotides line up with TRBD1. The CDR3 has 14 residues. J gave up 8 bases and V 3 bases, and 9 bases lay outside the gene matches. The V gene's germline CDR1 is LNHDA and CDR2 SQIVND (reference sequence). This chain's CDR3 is CASSMVDRDGGYTF. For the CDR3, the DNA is TGTGCCAGTAGTATGGTTGACAGGGATGGCGGCTACACCTTC.

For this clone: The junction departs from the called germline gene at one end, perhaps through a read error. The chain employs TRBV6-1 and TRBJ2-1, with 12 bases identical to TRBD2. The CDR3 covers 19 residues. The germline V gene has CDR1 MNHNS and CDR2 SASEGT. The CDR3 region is CASSEGRASGRAGYNEQFF. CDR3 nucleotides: TGTGCCAGCAGCGAAGGGCGGGCTAGCGGGAGGGCCGGCTACAATGAGCAGTTCTTC.

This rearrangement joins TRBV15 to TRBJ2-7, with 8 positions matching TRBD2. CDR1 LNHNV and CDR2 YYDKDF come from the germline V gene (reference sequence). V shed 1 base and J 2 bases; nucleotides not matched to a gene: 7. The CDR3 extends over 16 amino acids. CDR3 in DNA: TGTGCCACCAGCAGAGTTACGGGAGGGCCCACCTACGAGCAGTACTTC. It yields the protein CATSRVTGGPTYEQYF.

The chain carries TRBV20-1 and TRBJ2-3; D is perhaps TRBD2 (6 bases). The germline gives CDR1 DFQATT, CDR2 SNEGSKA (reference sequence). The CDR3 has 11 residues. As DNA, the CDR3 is TGCAGCGGGACTTCTGGAGATACGCAGTATTTT. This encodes CSGTSGDTQYF.

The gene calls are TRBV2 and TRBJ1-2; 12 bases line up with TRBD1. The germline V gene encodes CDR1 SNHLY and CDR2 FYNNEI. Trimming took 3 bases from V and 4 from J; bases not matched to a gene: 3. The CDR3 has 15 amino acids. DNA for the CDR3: TGTGCCAGCAGTGAGGGACAGGGGGCGACCTATGGCTACACCTTC. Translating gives CASSEGQGATYGYTF.

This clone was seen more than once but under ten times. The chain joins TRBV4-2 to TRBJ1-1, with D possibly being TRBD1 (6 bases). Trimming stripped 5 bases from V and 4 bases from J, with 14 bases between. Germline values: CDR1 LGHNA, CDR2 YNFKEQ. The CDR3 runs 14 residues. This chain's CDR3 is CASSSQGTSTEAFF. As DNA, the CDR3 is TGTGCCAGCAGCTCGCAGGGGACGAGCACTGAAGCTTTCTTT.

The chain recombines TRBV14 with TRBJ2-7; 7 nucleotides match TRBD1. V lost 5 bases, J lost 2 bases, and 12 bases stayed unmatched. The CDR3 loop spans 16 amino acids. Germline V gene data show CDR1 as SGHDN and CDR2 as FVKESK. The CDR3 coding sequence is TGTGCCAGCAGCGCTTACCCGGGACAGCCACCCTACGAGCAGTACTTC. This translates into CASSAYPGQPPYEQYF.

The CDR3 sequence is CASSPDSGANVLTF. DNA of the CDR3: TGTGCCAGCAGTCCAGACTCTGGGGCCAACGTCCTGACTTTC. The chain joins TRBV27 to TRBJ2-6; D ambiguous. V was clipped by 5 bases and J by 0 bases, with 5 bases between them. There are 14 residues in the CDR3. The germline gives CDR1 MNHEY, CDR2 SMNVEV (reference sequence).

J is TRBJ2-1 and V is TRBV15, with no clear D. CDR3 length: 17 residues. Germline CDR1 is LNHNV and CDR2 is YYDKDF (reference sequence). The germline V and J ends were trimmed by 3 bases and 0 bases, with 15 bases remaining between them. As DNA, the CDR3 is TGTGCCACCAGCAGGCAAACACAGATCCGCTCCTACAATGAGCAGTTCTTC. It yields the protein CATSRQTQIRSYNEQFF.

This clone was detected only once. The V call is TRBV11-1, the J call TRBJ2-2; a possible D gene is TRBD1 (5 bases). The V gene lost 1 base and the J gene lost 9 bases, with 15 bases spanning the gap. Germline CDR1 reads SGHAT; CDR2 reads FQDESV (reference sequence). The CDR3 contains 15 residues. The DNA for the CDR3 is TGTGCCAGCAGCTTAGTACAGGACGGGTTTCGGGAGCTGTTTTTT. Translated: CASSLVQDGFRELFF.

CDR3 sequence (DNA): TGTGCCTGGAGTGTGGGACAGCGCTATGGCTACACCTTC. Protein: CAWSVGQRYGYTF. The rearrangement links TRBV30 to TRBJ1-2; 7 positions agree with TRBD1. Per germline, CDR1 GTSNPN and CDR2 SVGIG (reference sequence). The V gene end was trimmed by 0 bases and the J gene end by 4 bases; junction bases not matched to a gene: 2. The CDR3 sequence is 13 residues long.

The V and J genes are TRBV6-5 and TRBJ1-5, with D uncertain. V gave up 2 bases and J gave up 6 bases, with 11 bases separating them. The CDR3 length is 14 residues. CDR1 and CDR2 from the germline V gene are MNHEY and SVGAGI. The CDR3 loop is CASSYQRTAQPQHF. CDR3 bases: TGTGCCAGCAGTTACCAGCGAACAGCTCAGCCCCAGCATTTT.

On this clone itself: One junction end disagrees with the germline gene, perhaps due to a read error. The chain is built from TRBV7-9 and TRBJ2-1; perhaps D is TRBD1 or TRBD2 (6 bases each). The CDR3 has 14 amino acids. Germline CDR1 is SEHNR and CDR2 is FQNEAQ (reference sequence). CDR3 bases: TGTGCCAGCAGGTTAGGGGGGACTCACAATGAGCAGTTCTTC. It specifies CASRLGGTHNEQFF.